Listed here is a single T cell receptor beta chain. The antigen is unknown. Cells designated naive CD8 were CD45RO-negative and were positively selected for CCR7, with terminally differentiated effector memory CD45RA+ cells excluded. This CDR3 has 18 residues. Trimming shortened V by 8 bases and J by 7 bases, and 32 bases separated the two germline ends. Looked up from germline, CDR1 is SEHNR and CDR2 is FQNEAQ (reference sequence). This record belongs to a study of shared clonotypes between healthy human individuals. Study-wide results and caveats: Compared with clonotypes that all four donors shared, non-shared clonotypes had lower generation probabilities.

Replicate sorted-subset PCRs were loaded with 150 to 250 ng DNA, approximately 31,000 T cell genomes. TCRdb's table, derived via immunoSEQ multiplex PCR, lists solely in-frame clones and lacks some. This sample has about 820,000 clones, with around 92% found just once. The source material was naive CD8+ T cells sorted from blood. The receptor was derived from a man aged 30 to 45 in good health. The chain combines TRBV7-9 with TRBJ2-5; a possible D gene is TRBD2 (6 bases). CDR3 in amino acids: CASPKMGLGTHEVWTQYF. The CDR3 nucleotides read TGTGCCAGCCCCAAAATGGGACTGGGGACCCACGAGGTGTGGACCCAGTACTTC.